The T cell receptor (beta chain) under discussion was sequenced for a study of beta chain features in type 1 diabetes. Study as a whole: On cell yields, gender and age, patients and healthy donors were similar. The study's findings and limits: Type 1 diabetes patients had moderately but significantly shorter TCRB CDR3s in all four CD4+ subsets.

Sequenced material consisted of expressed TCRB transcripts (all of the isolated RNA was reverse transcribed). The study sequenced naive, central memory and regulatory T cell samples to an average of around 3.4 million reads. Method: immunoSEQ multiplex PCR; TCRdb's copy keeps in-frame clones and lacks some. Altogether roughly 310,000 clones are present, 9.5% to 12% being singletons, with the ten largest covering 0.015%. This clone was seen a handful of times. The antigen remains unidentified. Trimming cost V 8 bases and J 7 bases; bases outside gene matches: 13. The CDR3 runs 14 residues. Germline V gene lookup returns CDR1 MDHEN and CDR2 SYDVKM.

The chain is built from TRBV28 and TRBJ2-7; 8 nucleotides match TRBD1. The sequence was obtained from a woman aged 25-40 years in good health. The sequenced sample was naive CD4+ T cells from blood. The CDR3 loop is CASLLDRGTGEQYF. The CDR3 DNA reads TGTGCCAGCCTTCTCGACAGGGGTACGGGGGAGCAGTACTTC. Complete variable domain (other parts from reference TRBV28 and TRBJ2-7): DVKVTQSSRYLVKRTGEKVFLECVQDMDHENMFWYRQDPGLGLRLIYFSYDVKMKEKGDIPEGYSVSREKKERFSLILESASTNQTSMYLCASLLDRGTGEQYFGPGTRLTVT.